Listed here is a single T cell receptor (beta chain). Its antigen is unidentified. V lost 0 bases and J lost 3; bases outside the gene matches: 7. CDR1 is GTSNPN, CDR2 SVGIG, per germline (reference sequence). The CDR3 contains 16 residues. This sample is drawn from a study of CD8+ T cells in alopecia areata. Across the study: Oral tofacitinib (5 to 10 mg twice daily) was administered to treated patients. Tofacitinib treatment spanned 6 to 18 months, with 6 months off drug afterward.

Notes on the study in general: Sequenced scalp T cells also include alphabeta T cells resident in normal skin. Clonality in lesional scalp, especially alopecia totalis/universalis, exceeded that of normal scalp.

Reverse transcribed after extraction, RNA yielded cDNA as the sequencing template. Sequencing used immunoSEQ multiplex PCR; TCRdb keeps in-frame clones, though not all of them. The sample shows 200,000 to 250,000 clones, 50% to 65% of them seen only once. This sequence was found in a human donor with alopecia areata. This chain connects TRBV30 to TRBJ1-2; 10 nucleotides agree with TRBD1. Sample: CD4+ T cells sorted from blood, taken at week 0. Here the CDR3 reads CAWSVGQGISYYGYTF. The CDR3 region has the DNA TGTGCCTGGAGTGTGGGACAGGGGATAAGCTACTATGGCTACACCTTC.